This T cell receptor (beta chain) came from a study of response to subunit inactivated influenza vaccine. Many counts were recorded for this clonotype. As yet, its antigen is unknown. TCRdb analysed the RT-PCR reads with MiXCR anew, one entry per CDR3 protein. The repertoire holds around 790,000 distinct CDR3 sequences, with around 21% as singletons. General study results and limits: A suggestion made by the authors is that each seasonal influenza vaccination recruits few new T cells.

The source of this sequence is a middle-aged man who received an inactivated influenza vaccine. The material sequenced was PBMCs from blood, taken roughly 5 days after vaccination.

CDR3 nucleotide sequence: TGTGCCAGCAGCTTAGGCGACAGCAAAAACATTCAGTACTTC. This translates into CASSLGDSKNIQYF. This sequence joins TRBV7-2 and TRBJ2-4; maybe TRBD1 (5 bases). CDR3 length: 14 amino acids. The V gene's germline CDR1 is SGHTA and CDR2 FQGNSA. The ends were cut back, 1 base at V and 3 bases at J, with 7 bases in the middle.